Reported below is one T cell receptor beta chain. The antigen remains undetermined. Per germline, CDR1 SNHLY and CDR2 FYNNEI. CDR3 length: 15 amino acids. V lost 6 bases and J lost 8; bases outside the gene matches: 10. The data stem from a study of vaccination and CD4 T cells after COVID-19. Study in general: The convalescents were made up of six males and four females, two of whom were Hispanic.

The Oncomine TCR Beta short-read assay sequenced DNA from cultured CD4+ T cells. TCRdb re-derived calls from the PCR reads in MiXCR, one entry per CDR3 protein. The sample has about 20,000 distinct CDR3 sequences, roughly half seen once. Study-level results: Spike mono-reactive status applied to 304 of 307 vaccine-specific clones in convalescent patients.

Stated treatment: roughly ten-day PBMC culture with coronavirus spike peptide pools or control peptides (ViraFEST assay). ViraFEST used peptide pools to expand antigen-specific T cells and subsequently sequenced their TCRs. The authors cultured 2 million to 2.5 million PBMCs per well with 8.5 to 10 IU/ml IL-2 and 10 ug/ml peptide pools. The TCR was taken from a human donor who had recovered from COVID-19. The material sequenced was CD4+ T cells from blood, cultured in vitro. V usage is TRBV2 and J usage is TRBJ2-1; 10 nucleotides align to TRBD2. CDR3 loop: CASSPSGGVGDEQFF. The CDR3 DNA sequence: TGTGCCAGCAGCCCAAGCGGGGGGGTGGGGGATGAGCAGTTCTTC.